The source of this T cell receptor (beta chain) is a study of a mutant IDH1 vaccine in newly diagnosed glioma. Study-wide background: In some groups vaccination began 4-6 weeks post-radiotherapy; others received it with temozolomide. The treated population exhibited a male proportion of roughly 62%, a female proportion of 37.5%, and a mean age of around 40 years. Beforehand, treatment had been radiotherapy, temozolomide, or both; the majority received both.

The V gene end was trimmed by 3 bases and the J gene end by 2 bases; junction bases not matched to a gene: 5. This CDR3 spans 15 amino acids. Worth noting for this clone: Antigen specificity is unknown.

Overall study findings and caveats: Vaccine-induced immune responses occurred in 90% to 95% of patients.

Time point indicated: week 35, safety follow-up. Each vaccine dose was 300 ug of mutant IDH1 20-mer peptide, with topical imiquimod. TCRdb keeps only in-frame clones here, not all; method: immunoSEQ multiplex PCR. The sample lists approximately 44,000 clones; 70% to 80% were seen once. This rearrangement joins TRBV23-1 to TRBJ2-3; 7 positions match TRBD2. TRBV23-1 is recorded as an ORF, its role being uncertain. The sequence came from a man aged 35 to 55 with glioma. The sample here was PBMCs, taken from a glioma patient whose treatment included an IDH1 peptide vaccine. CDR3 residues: CASSHDSGATDTQYF. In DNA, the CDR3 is TGCGCCAGCAGTCACGACAGCGGGGCCACAGATACGCAGTATTTT.